This T cell receptor (beta chain) was profiled in a study of cytotoxic CD8 clonotypes in ibrutinib-treated CLL. Comments on this clone: Its antigen remains unknown. Other nucleotide sequences in the sample specify the same CDR3.

Germline CDR1 and CDR2: SQVTM and ANQGSEA. Trimming left V 0 bases short and J 5 bases short, with 1 base between. This CDR3 has 10 residues. Clones were sequenced by immunoSEQ multiplex PCR, and TCRdb holds only the in-frame ones, with some missing. The sample gives roughly 130,000 clones, approximately 90% of which show up once; approximately 11% is in the top ten. The study, taken as a whole, reports: Sample timing was unmatched between remission and later-progressing patients; lymph nodes unstudied. Baseline clonality, above age-matched healthy donor levels, tracked circulating CD8+ T-cell counts.

This clonotype was sampled from a human donor with chronic lymphocytic leukemia. The specimen was PBMCs, collected after 12 months of ibrutinib treatment. The rearrangement uses TRBV29-1 and TRBJ1-2; D unclear. CDR3: CSVEDYGYTF. The CDR3, as DNA: TGCAGCGTTGAAGATTATGGCTACACCTTC.